The 32 T cell receptor beta chains below come from one sample, sequenced in a study of technical replicates of blood from a few donors. Sequencing was performed with immunoSEQ multiplex PCR; in TCRdb, only in-frame clones are kept and a portion is missing. Found here are 98,000 or so clones, roughly 95% of them singletons; the top ten hold less than 0.25%. Sequenced material: T cells isolated from PBMCs. The receptors come from a human donor in good health.

The rearrangement joins TRBV18 to TRBJ1-3; the match to TRBD1 covers 7 bases. CDR3 size: 19 residues. Germline CDR1 reads KGHSH; CDR2 reads LQKENI. The J segment lost 4 bases and the V segment lost 3 bases, leaving 18 bases of the junction unmatched. CDR3 sequence: CASSPLSAKGAPVGNTIYF. CDR3 nucleotides: TGTGCCAGCTCACCCCTTTCCGCGAAGGGGGCGCCGGTAGGAAACACCATATATTTT.

The chain recombines TRBV27 with TRBJ2-7; 8 bases are shared with TRBD2. Trimming cost V 5 bases and J 3 bases; bases outside gene matches: 9. This CDR3 comprises 15 residues. Germline lookup yields CDR1 MNHEY and CDR2 SMNVEV (reference sequence). This chain's CDR3 is CASSPGGVMRYEQYF. For the CDR3, the DNA is TGTGCCAGCAGTCCGGGAGGGGTTATGCGCTACGAGCAGTACTTC.

CDR3 residues: CASSLDGGQETQYF. The CDR3 region has the DNA TGCGCCAGCAGCTTGGACGGGGGCCAAGAGACCCAGTACTTC. This chain connects TRBV5-1 to TRBJ2-5; D may be TRBD2 (6 bases). This CDR3 comprises 14 residues. With 0 bases removed from V and 1 base from J, the gap between germline ends came to 7 bases. Germline V lookup: CDR1 SGHRS, CDR2 YFSETQ.

In its sample, this clone was seen once. The chain uses TRBV7-2 and TRBJ2-3; the D gene is possibly TRBD1 (5 bases). Looked up from germline, CDR1 is SGHTA and CDR2 is FQGNSA. Trimming cost V 3 bases and J 2 bases, with 9 bases left between them. CDR3 size: 14 residues. The CDR3 protein is CASSFSRVTDTQYF. In DNA, the CDR3 is TGTGCCAGCAGCTTTTCCAGGGTCACAGATACGCAGTATTTT.

V gene TRBV15 combines with J gene TRBJ2-5; no reliable D call. Trimming cost V 4 bases and J 5 bases, with 8 bases left between them. Per the germline V gene, CDR1 is LNHNV and CDR2 is YYDKDF (reference sequence). This CDR3 comprises 12 residues. CDR3 sequence: CATSKPVETQYF. CDR3 sequence (DNA): TGTGCCACCAGCAAGCCCGTCGAGACCCAGTACTTC.

The gene calls are TRBV29-1 and TRBJ2-3; 8 nucleotides align to TRBD2. The junction had 6 bases not matched to a gene; V was cut back by 7 bases and J by 3 bases. Germline V gives CDR1 SQVTM, CDR2 ANQGSEA. CDR3 size: 13 residues. In DNA form, the CDR3 reads TGCAGCGGGACTAGCTCGTGGACAGATACGCAGTATTTT. Amino acid sequence: CSGTSSWTDTQYF.

The J gene is TRBJ1-1, the V gene TRBV18, with no clear D. The germline V gene has CDR1 KGHSH and CDR2 LQKENI. The CDR3 sequence is 12 residues long. For the CDR3, the DNA is TGTGTCTGTTGGCTGGAGGACACTGAAGCTTTCTTT. It translates to CVCWLEDTEAFF.

The chain employs TRBV4-1 and TRBJ2-7; 7 positions agree with TRBD2. Germline CDR1 is MGHRA and CDR2 is YSYEKL. V shed 2 bases and J 0 bases; nucleotides not matched to a gene: 4. The CDR3 length is 15 residues. CDR3 bases: TGCGCCAGCAGCCAACTAGCGGTGAGCTCCTACGAGCAGTACTTC. It is translated as CASSQLAVSSYEQYF.

J is TRBJ2-3 and V is TRBV7-6; 11 nucleotides agree with TRBD1. V dropped 5 bases and J dropped 5; count of bases not matched to a gene: 9. The germline gives CDR1 SGHVS, CDR2 FNYEAQ. The CDR3 extends over 16 amino acids. CDR3 bases: TGTGCCAGCAGCGAGCCGGACAGGGGGCATGGAGATACGCAGTATTTT. Translated, it gives CASSEPDRGHGDTQYF. The variable domain in full, with the rest retrieved from reference TRBV7-6 and TRBJ2-3, is GAGVSQSPRYKVTKRGQDVALRCDPISGHVSLYWYRQALGQGPEFLTYFNYEAQQDKSGLPNDRFSAERPEGSISTLTIQRTEQRDSAMYRCASSEPDRGHGDTQYFGPGTRLTVL.

The rearrangement joins TRBV9 to TRBJ1-2, with 7 positions matching TRBD1. Germline trimming cut 4 bases from V and 6 bases from J; bases unmatched to any gene: 6. The CDR3 has 13 amino acids. Germline V CDR1 and CDR2: SGDLS, YYNGEE. The CDR3 DNA follows: TGTGCCAGCAGCTCCGACAGGGACCATGGCTACACCTTC. This codes for CASSSDRDHGYTF.

V is TRBV5-8 and J is TRBJ2-1; D gene uncertain. Germline V lookup: CDR1 SGHTS, CDR2 YDEGEE. Trimming left V 7 bases short and J 4 bases short, with 12 bases between. There are 13 residues in the CDR3. CDR3 coding DNA: TGTGCCAGCGCCGAACTAACGTACAATGAGCAGTTCTTC. Its translation: CASAELTYNEQFF. The whole variable domain, remainder taken from reference TRBV5-8 and TRBJ2-1, is EAGVTQSPTHLIKTRGQQATLRCSPISGHTSVYWYQQALGLGLQFLLWYDEGEERNRGNFPPRFSGRQFPNYSSELNVNALELEDSALYLCASAELTYNEQFFGPGTRLTVL.

The chain couples TRBV2 to TRBJ1-6, with D unresolved. The V and J ends lost 5 bases and 7 bases respectively, with 18 bases between them. The CDR3 has 16 residues. In germline, CDR1 is SNHLY, CDR2 FYNNEI. The CDR3 DNA follows: TGTGCCAGCAGTCTCCTCGGACCTTGGGAGAATTCACCCCTCCACTTT. It encodes CASSLLGPWENSPLHF. Looking up the rest from reference TRBV2 and TRBJ1-6 gives the full variable domain: EPEVTQTPSHQVTQMGQEVILRCVPISNHLYFYWYRQILGQKVEFLVSFYNNEISEKSEIFDDQFSVERPDGSNFTLKIRSTKLEDSAMYFCASSLLGPWENSPLHFGNGTRLTVT.

The chain recombines TRBV25-1 with TRBJ1-6; D is unresolved. V was trimmed by 4 bases and J by 7 bases, leaving 8 bases between them. This CDR3 has 13 residues. CDR1 and CDR2 (germline): MGHDK, SYGVNS. CDR3 coding DNA: TGTGCCAGCAGTGCTCTCCTCAATTCACCCCTCCACTTT. It codes for CASSALLNSPLHF.

The table lists this clone with a few counts. The chain employs TRBV10-3 and TRBJ2-5, with D possibly being TRBD1 (6 bases). CDR1 and CDR2 (germline): ENHRY, SYGVKD. Between the trimmed V and J ends, which lost 10 bases and 2 bases, there was a span of 11 bases. This CDR3 comprises 12 residues. The DNA of the CDR3 is TGTGCCACCGGACAGCCACAAGAGACCCAGTACTTC. Its translation is CATGQPQETQYF.

The V and J genes are TRBV9 and TRBJ1-3; D is perhaps TRBD1 (5 bases). CDR1 is SGDLS and CDR2 is YYNGEE in the germline V gene. Trimming left V 0 bases short and J 3 bases short, with 7 bases between. This CDR3 is 14 amino acids long. CDR3 nucleotides: TGTGCCAGCAGCGTAGCCAGGGATGGAAACACCATATATTTT. It yields the protein CASSVARDGNTIYF.

V gene TRBV27 combines with J gene TRBJ1-1; 7 bases are shared with TRBD1. V was clipped by 6 bases and J by 7 bases; unmatched bases: 8. The germline V gene has CDR1 MNHEY and CDR2 SMNVEV (reference sequence). The CDR3 contains 13 residues. As DNA, the CDR3 is TGTGCCAGCAGGCCGACAGGGATGGATGAAGCTTTCTTT. Translating it yields CASRPTGMDEAFF.

The chain has TRBV5-1 and TRBJ2-7; possibly TRBD2 for D (6 bases). V lost 2 bases and J lost 5, with 26 bases in between. The CDR3 has 18 amino acids. Germline lookup yields CDR1 SGHRS and CDR2 YFSETQ. The CDR3 sequence: CASSFTSPSLLRRDEQYF. In nucleotides, the CDR3 is TGCGCCAGCAGCTTCACTAGCCCGTCTTTATTACGGAGGGACGAGCAGTACTTC.

The chain has TRBV28 and TRBJ2-1, with 11 nucleotides matching TRBD2. This CDR3 comprises 19 residues. The V segment lost 1 base and the J segment 4 bases; nucleotides outside the gene matches: 12. Germline V lookup: CDR1 MDHEN, CDR2 SYDVKM. The CDR3 bases are TGTGCCAGCAGTTTATACTGGACGGTGGGGACTAGCGGATACAATGAGCAGTTCTTC. Its translation is CASSLYWTVGTSGYNEQFF. Full variable domain (remainder filled in from reference TRBV28 and TRBJ2-1): DVKVTQSSRYLVKRTGEKVFLECVQDMDHENMFWYRQDPGLGLRLIYFSYDVKMKEKGDIPEGYSVSREKKERFSLILESASTNQTSMYLCASSLYWTVGTSGYNEQFFGPGTRLTVL.

This chain joins TRBV7-9 and TRBJ2-3, with 9 positions matching TRBD1. V lost 5 bases to trimming and J lost 3 bases; unmatched junction nucleotides: 6. Germline CDR1 and CDR2: SEHNR and FQNEAQ (reference sequence). This CDR3 is 15 amino acids long. CDR3 DNA sequence: TGTGCCAGCAGCGAACAGGGGGCGCGGACAGATACGCAGTATTTT. It translates to CASSEQGARTDTQYF. Combining the CDR3 with reference TRBV7-9 and TRBJ2-3 gives the whole variable domain DTGVSQNPRHKITKRGQNVTFRCDPISEHNRLYWYRQTLGQGPEFLTYFQNEAQLEKSRLLSDRFSAERPKGSFSTLEIQRTEQGDSAMYLCASSEQGARTDTQYFGPGTRLTVL.

The gene calls are TRBV14 and TRBJ2-3; TRBD1 agrees at 7 bases. The CDR3 sequence is 13 residues long. Germline CDR1 is SGHDN and CDR2 is FVKESK. V shed 10 bases, J shed 1 base, and the junction held 5 bases outside the gene matches. CDR3 protein: CAIRDSGTDTQYF. CDR3 bases: TGTGCCATCCGGGACAGCGGCACAGATACGCAGTATTTT.

The V call is TRBV6-5, the J call TRBJ2-5; unclear D gene. Trimming pared 2 bases from V and 3 bases from J, leaving 16 bases between. Germline V gene data show CDR1 as MNHEY and CDR2 as SVGAGI. CDR3 length: 16 residues. The CDR3 DNA sequence: TGTGCCAGCAGTTACGGCGCAGGCCCGACCAAAGAGACCCAGTACTTC. It specifies CASSYGAGPTKETQYF.

The chain couples TRBV7-9 to TRBJ2-5; TRBD2 matches 9 bases. CDR1 is SEHNR, CDR2 FQNEAQ, per germline (reference sequence). The CDR3 contains 16 residues. V shed 1 base, J shed 4 bases, and the junction held 7 bases outside the gene matches. The CDR3 DNA is TGTGCCAGCAGCTTAGGCTCTAGCGGGACGGCAGAGACCCAGTACTTC. Protein product: CASSLGSSGTAETQYF.

The chain has TRBV5-1 and TRBJ2-3, with 9 bases lining up with TRBD1. The V gene end was trimmed by 4 bases and the J gene end by 4 bases; junction bases not matched to a gene: 7. The CDR3 runs to 15 residues. The germline CDR1 and CDR2 sequences are SGHRS and YFSETQ. The CDR3 is CASSPTGGWADTQYF. Written as DNA, the CDR3 is TGCGCCAGCAGCCCTACAGGGGGCTGGGCAGATACGCAGTATTTT. The full variable domain, rest sourced from reference TRBV5-1 and TRBJ2-3, is KAGVTQTPRYLIKTRGQQVTLSCSPISGHRSVSWYQQTPGQGLQFLFEYFSETQRNKGNFPGRFSGRQFSNSRSEMNVSTLELGDSALYLCASSPTGGWADTQYFGPGTRLTVL.

The V and J genes are TRBV5-1 and TRBJ2-3, with 12 bases that match TRBD2. V lost 0 bases and J lost 2; bases outside the gene matches: 7. CDR1 SGHRS and CDR2 YFSETQ come from the germline V gene. The CDR3 has 18 residues. The CDR3 DNA sequence: TGCGCCAGCAGCTTGGCCCGACTAGCGGGAGTGTACACAGATACGCAGTATTTT. Translation gives CASSLARLAGVYTDTQYF.

The chain employs TRBV27 and TRBJ1-1, with unresolved D. CDR1 is MNHEY, CDR2 SMNVEV, per germline (reference sequence). Trimming shortened V by 0 bases and J by 7 bases, and 6 bases separated the two germline ends. There are 12 residues in the CDR3. CDR3 amino acids: CASSLSTGEAFF. The CDR3 DNA follows: TGTGCCAGCAGTTTATCTACCGGTGAAGCTTTCTTT.

The chain joins TRBV15 to TRBJ2-7; TRBD2 is a possible D gene (6 bases). V was cut by 0 bases and J by 2 bases, with 11 bases left in between. Germline V gene sequence: CDR1 LNHNV, CDR2 YYDKDF (reference sequence). There are 15 residues in the CDR3. The CDR3 region has the DNA TGTGCCACCAGCAGAGAGCGGGGAACCACCTACGAGCAGTACTTC. This translates into CATSRERGTTYEQYF.

The chain couples TRBV27 to TRBJ1-2; 10 nucleotides agree with TRBD1. The CDR3 totals 13 residues. The germline V gene encodes CDR1 MNHEY and CDR2 SMNVEV (reference sequence). V lost 5 bases to trimming and J lost 6 bases; unmatched junction nucleotides: 3. This CDR3 reads CASSQDRGDGYTF. The CDR3 DNA is TGTGCCAGCAGTCAGGACAGGGGGGATGGCTACACCTTC.

V is TRBV4-1 and J is TRBJ2-5, with 7 nucleotides matching TRBD1. Germline V gene data show CDR1 as MGHRA and CDR2 as YSYEKL. The CDR3 is made up of 16 amino acids. Trimming removed 3 bases from V and 2 bases from J; junction bases left unmatched: 9. CDR3: CASSQLGTVYQETQYF. As DNA, the CDR3 is TGCGCCAGCAGCCAGTTAGGGACAGTCTATCAAGAGACCCAGTACTTC.

The chain uses TRBV19 and TRBJ1-1, with D possibly matching TRBD1 (6 bases). Germline CDR1 and CDR2: LNHDA and SQIVND (reference sequence). This CDR3 region has 15 residues. V was clipped by 4 bases and J by 6 bases, with 18 bases between them. The CDR3 here is CASSNRQEGRPEAFF. The CDR3 nucleotides are TGTGCCAGTAGTAATCGACAGGAAGGTCGCCCTGAAGCTTTCTTT.

The rearrangement joins TRBV2 to TRBJ2-5; TRBD2 matches at 7 bases. CDR3 length: 12 residues. V was clipped by 5 bases and J by 3 bases; unmatched bases: 0. The germline gives CDR1 SNHLY, CDR2 FYNNEI. CDR3 protein: CASSREEETQYF. CDR3 DNA sequence: TGTGCCAGCAGTCGGGAGGAAGAGACCCAGTACTTC. Full variable domain (outside the CDR3, taken from reference TRBV2 and TRBJ2-5): EPEVTQTPSHQVTQMGQEVILRCVPISNHLYFYWYRQILGQKVEFLVSFYNNEISEKSEIFDDQFSVERPDGSNFTLKIRSTKLEDSAMYFCASSREEETQYFGPGTRLLVL.

The chain uses TRBV9 and TRBJ1-2; TRBD1 aligns across 9 bases. V was clipped by 4 bases and J by 5 bases; unmatched bases: 6. The V gene's germline CDR1 is SGDLS and CDR2 YYNGEE. The length of the CDR3 is 14 residues. CDR3 sequence: CASSPGQGRYGYTF. CDR3 coding DNA: TGTGCCAGCAGCCCCGGACAGGGGAGGTATGGCTACACCTTC.

The chain carries TRBV13 and TRBJ2-3, with TRBD2 matching 9 bases. This CDR3 contains 15 residues. CDR1 and CDR2 (germline): PRHDT, FYEKMQ (reference sequence). V dropped 3 bases and J dropped 3; count of bases not matched to a gene: 4. The CDR3, as DNA: TGTGCCAGCAGCTTGAGCGGGAGGCCGACAGATACGCAGTATTTT. It encodes CASSLSGRPTDTQYF. Full variable domain (rest looked up from reference TRBV13 and TRBJ2-3): AAGVIQSPRHLIKEKRETATLKCYPIPRHDTVYWYQQGPGQDPQFLISFYEKMQSDKGSIPDRFSAQQFSDYHSELNMSSLELGDSALYFCASSLSGRPTDTQYFGPGTRLTVL.